The TCR beta chain described here comes from a study of blood T cell repertoires in COVID-19. Overall study context: T cells, B-cell-depleted T cells, or PBMCs supplied cDNA or gDNA.

The participants were between about 18 and 100 years old and came from about two dozen US areas. Germline assignment: CDR1 LGHNA and CDR2 YNFKEQ. V gave up 0 bases and J gave up 2 bases, with 9 bases separating them. The CDR3 contains 15 residues. Data came from immunoSEQ multiplex PCR; TCRdb stores just in-frame clones and leaves some out. The repertoire includes approximately 310,000 clones, around 90% of them detected once, and 5% to 5.5% sits in the top ten. The receptor comes from a man between 60 and 75 years old who had recovered from COVID-19. This chain uses TRBV4-2 with TRBJ2-3; D not certain. Sequenced input: PBMCs or T cells enriched from blood (not recorded which). The CDR3 DNA reads TGTGCCAGCAGCCAAGACGCGGTAGACACAGATACGCAGTATTTT. Translation gives CASSQDAVDTDTQYF.